Below are 27 T cell receptor beta chains sequenced from a single sample in a study of shared T cell receptors in the human thymus (dated by TCRdb to 2020 to 2022). The method behind the library was the immunoSEQ multiplex PCR assay. Here the immuneACCESS table is served through TCRdb, limited to in-frame sequences with V and J called. Missing clones are a known gap in these copies; in checked studies unresolved V genes cover under half, and the rest lacks a known reason. The sample profile shows more than 550,000 clones; 70% to 90% of them were found once. The ten largest clones represent 0.008% to 0.011% of the sample. This same sample was also part of a study on human thymus T cells.

The sample taken for sequencing was thymocytes. The receptor set was obtained from a girl under two years old with a congenital heart defect. Donor details come from another sample of the same person, matched by shared clones.

The chain couples TRBV4-1 to TRBJ1-1; D not certain. V was clipped by 0 bases and J by 0 bases, with 26 bases between them. There are 21 residues in the CDR3. The germline CDR1 and CDR2 sequences are MGHRA and YSYEKL. DNA for the CDR3: TGCGCCAGCAGCCAAGAGATCCCTGCCGGGGATGGGCAGCTTATGAACACTGAAGCTTTCTTT. Its protein is CASSQEIPAGDGQLMNTEAFF.

The count of this clone is one. This chain connects TRBV14 to TRBJ2-1, with TRBD2 matching over 8 bases. The germline V gene encodes CDR1 SGHDN and CDR2 FVKESK. This CDR3 spans 19 amino acids. V gave up 2 bases and J gave up 7 bases; unmatched junction bases: 19. CDR3 nucleotide sequence: TGTGCCAGCAGCCAACTCCTCCCTAGCCGGGGGGGCCTCCGGAATGAGCAGTTCTTC. Protein product: CASSQLLPSRGGLRNEQFF.

The chain joins TRBV25-1 to TRBJ2-5, with 9 bases matching TRBD1. In germline, CDR1 is MGHDK, CDR2 SYGVNS. The junction had 9 bases not matched to a gene; V was cut back by 8 bases and J by 5 bases. CDR3 size: 14 residues. The CDR3 region has the DNA TGTGCCAGCGCCTCTACAGGGGGCAAGGAGACCCAGTACTTC. This encodes CASASTGGKETQYF.

DNA for the CDR3: TGTGCCAGCAGTTACTCGATACTAGCGGGGGTTCGGGAGCAGTACTTC. Translation gives CASSYSILAGVREQYF. The chain is built from TRBV6-5 and TRBJ2-7; 11 nucleotides agree with TRBD2. V lost 0 bases and J lost 7; bases outside the gene matches: 8. The V gene's germline CDR1 is MNHEY and CDR2 SVGAGI. CDR3 length: 16 residues.

The chain is built from TRBV27 and TRBJ2-7, with TRBD2 as a possible D gene (5 bases). Trimming took 3 bases from V and 7 from J, leaving 19 bases between them. CDR3 length equals 15 residues. The germline V gene encodes CDR1 MNHEY and CDR2 SMNVEV (reference sequence). CDR3 coding DNA: TGTGCCAGCAGTTTCGGTCCCCCTGAGGGTCGGGAGCAGTACTTC. The encoded protein is CASSFGPPEGREQYF.

The CDR3 bases are TGTGCTAGTGGTTTGCGAGTCGACAGGTTTAACACTGAAGCTTTCTTT. This codes for CASGLRVDRFNTEAFF. This chain uses TRBV12-5 with TRBJ1-1; TRBD1 might be the D (6 bases). This CDR3 comprises 16 residues. Deletions cut 2 bases from V and 2 bases from J, with 15 bases between. Germline V CDR1 and CDR2: LGHNT, FRNRAP.

This clone was counted only a few times. The chain carries TRBV5-6 and TRBJ1-1; possibly TRBD1 for D (6 bases). V lost 4 bases, J lost 1 base, and 8 bases lay in between. CDR1 is SGHDT and CDR2 is YYEEEE in the germline V gene. This CDR3 comprises 13 residues. The DNA for the CDR3 is TGTGCCAGCAGCCAGACAGGGAACACTGAAGCTTTCTTT. This translates into CASSQTGNTEAFF.

The chain employs TRBV5-8 and TRBJ2-2, with TRBD1 matching over 9 bases. This CDR3 has 16 residues. V was clipped by 3 bases and J by 7 bases; unmatched bases: 10. Germline CDR1 SGHTS, CDR2 YDEGEE. The CDR3 DNA is TGTGCCAGCAGCTCAACCGGACAGGGGTCGTTCGGGGAGCTGTTTTTT. It encodes CASSSTGQGSFGELFF. Together with reference TRBV5-8 and TRBJ2-2, the CDR3 gives the full variable domain: EAGVTQSPTHLIKTRGQQATLRCSPISGHTSVYWYQQALGLGLQFLLWYDEGEERNRGNFPPRFSGRQFPNYSSELNVNALELEDSALYLCASSSTGQGSFGELFFGEGSRLTVL.

The chain recombines TRBV25-1 with TRBJ2-3, with D perhaps matching TRBD1 (6 bases). The CDR3 length is 12 residues. The germline V and J ends were trimmed by 6 bases and 10 bases, with 14 bases remaining between them. Germline CDR1 and CDR2: MGHDK and SYGVNS. For the CDR3, the DNA is TGTGCCAGCAGCCTACAGGGCACATCGCAGTATTTT. It specifies CASSLQGTSQYF.

CDR3 region: CASSDTGTSYEQYF. DNA for the CDR3: TGTGCCAGCAGCGACACCGGGACTAGCTACGAGCAGTACTTC. The chain uses TRBV13 and TRBJ2-7; 8 nucleotides line up with TRBD2. Per germline, CDR1 PRHDT and CDR2 FYEKMQ (reference sequence). Trimming took 5 bases from V and 3 from J; bases not matched to a gene: 6. The CDR3 is made up of 14 amino acids. Filled out from reference TRBV13 and TRBJ2-7, the complete variable domain reads AAGVIQSPRHLIKEKRETATLKCYPIPRHDTVYWYQQGPGQDPQFLISFYEKMQSDKGSIPDRFSAQQFSDYHSELNMSSLELGDSALYFCASSDTGTSYEQYFGPGTRLTVT.

The sample holds one count of this clone. Within the sample, other DNA sequences also encode this same CDR3. The J gene is TRBJ1-2, the V gene TRBV6-1, with 7 positions matching TRBD1. The CDR3 contains 13 residues. Germline CDR1 MNHNS, CDR2 SASEGT. Losses at the gene ends were 6 bases for V and 4 bases for J; bases not matched to a gene: 5. CDR3 amino acids: CASSLDRAYGYTF. Here the CDR3 DNA reads TGTGCCAGCAGCCTCGACAGGGCCTATGGCTACACCTTC.

The chain uses TRBV5-5 and TRBJ1-4; D remains ambiguous. The CDR3 runs 13 residues. Germline lookup yields CDR1 SGHKS and CDR2 YYEKEE (reference sequence). Trimming pared 2 bases from V and 5 bases from J, leaving 7 bases between. This chain's CDR3 is CASSFQWNEKLFF. The CDR3 DNA is TGTGCCAGCAGCTTCCAGTGGAATGAAAAACTGTTTTTT.

V gene TRBV4-3 combines with J gene TRBJ2-1; D not resolved. The V end was cut by 2 bases, the J end by 8 bases, with 13 bases between. Germline V gene lookup returns CDR1 LGHNA and CDR2 YSLEER. The CDR3 length is 14 residues. The CDR3 nucleotides read TGCGCCAGCAGCCAAAGGAGTGTTAGCCATGAGCAGTTCTTC. This gives the protein CASSQRSVSHEQFF.

The CDR3 loop reads CASTAGVWGQPQHF. The CDR3 nucleotides are TGTGCCAGCACAGCAGGGGTATGGGGACAGCCCCAGCATTTT. The chain uses TRBV6-1 and TRBJ1-5; a weak D match, TRBD1 (6 bases). CDR3 length equals 14 residues. V was shortened by 7 bases and J by 7 bases, with 17 bases between the two germline ends. Per germline, CDR1 MNHNS and CDR2 SASEGT.

This chain's CDR3 is CASRRGTGGYQETQYF. The CDR3 DNA reads TGTGCCAGCAGGCGAGGGACAGGGGGGTACCAAGAGACCCAGTACTTC. The genes are TRBV7-8 and TRBJ2-5, with 11 nucleotides matching TRBD1. This CDR3 region has 16 residues. Germline V CDR1 and CDR2: SGHVS, FQNEAQ. The V gene end was trimmed by 6 bases and the J gene end by 0 bases; junction bases not matched to a gene: 6.

The rearrangement links TRBV7-9 to TRBJ2-3, with 9 bases aligning to TRBD1. Germline V CDR1 and CDR2: SEHNR, FQNEAQ (reference sequence). This CDR3 has 17 residues. V gave up 3 bases and J gave up 2 bases; unmatched junction bases: 9. The CDR3 sequence: CASSLGRTGANTDTQYF. CDR3 bases: TGTGCCAGCAGCTTGGGGAGGACAGGGGCTAACACAGATACGCAGTATTTT.

The chain has TRBV27 and TRBJ2-5, with 7 bases fitting TRBD1. V lost 5 bases to trimming and J lost 3 bases; unmatched junction nucleotides: 12. The CDR3 has 16 amino acids. Germline V gene sequence: CDR1 MNHEY, CDR2 SMNVEV (reference sequence). CDR3 sequence: CASSLLGQATKETQYF. CDR3 DNA sequence: TGTGCCAGCAGTCTCCTCGGACAGGCGACGAAAGAGACCCAGTACTTC.

This clone was detected only once. V usage is TRBV29-1 and J usage is TRBJ1-2; TRBD1 agrees at 8 bases. After removal of 4 bases from V and 6 bases from J, the junction contained 4 bases not matched to a gene. This CDR3 region has 12 residues. In germline, CDR1 is SQVTM, CDR2 ANQGSEA. The CDR3 DNA sequence: TGCAGCGTTGCGGTGACAGGGGATGGCTACACCTTC. It yields the protein CSVAVTGDGYTF. Drawing the rest from reference TRBV29-1 and TRBJ1-2, the complete variable domain is SAVISQKPSRDICQRGTSLTIQCQVDSQVTMMFWYRQQPGQSLTLIATANQGSEATYESGFVIDKFPISRPNLTFSTLTVSNMSPEDSSIYLCSVAVTGDGYTFGSGTRLTVV.

V and J are TRBV7-9 and TRBJ2-2; perhaps TRBD1 as D (7 bases). Between the trimmed V and J ends, which lost 5 bases and 1 base, there was a span of 17 bases. The CDR3 sequence is 17 residues long. Germline V gives CDR1 SEHNR, CDR2 FQNEAQ (reference sequence). The CDR3 sequence is CASSRREGGRNTGELFF. As DNA, the CDR3 is TGTGCCAGCAGCCGGAGGGAAGGGGGCCGGAACACCGGGGAGCTGTTTTTT.

This rearrangement joins TRBV6-1 to TRBJ1-2; D remains ambiguous. Looked up from germline, CDR1 is MNHNS and CDR2 is SASEGT. V gave up 4 bases and J gave up 7 bases, with 16 bases separating them. CDR3 length equals 14 residues. The CDR3 DNA sequence: TGTGCCAGCAGTGTCGAATCAGGTCAAGGTGGCTACACCTTC. This gives the protein CASSVESGQGGYTF.

The V and J genes are TRBV7-9 and TRBJ2-1; weak D call: TRBD2 (7 bases). Trimming pared 5 bases from V and 6 bases from J, leaving 17 bases between. Per germline, CDR1 SEHNR and CDR2 FQNEAQ (reference sequence). The CDR3 extends over 15 amino acids. The CDR3 bases are TGTGCCAGCAGCCCCGAAGGACAGCGGGGCAATGAGCAGTTCTTC. This encodes CASSPEGQRGNEQFF. The complete variable domain, with remaining parts taken from reference TRBV7-9 and TRBJ2-1, reads DTGVSQNPRHKITKRGQNVTFRCDPISEHNRLYWYRQTLGQGPEFLTYFQNEAQLEKSRLLSDRFSAERPKGSFSTLEIQRTEQGDSAMYLCASSPEGQRGNEQFFGPGTRLTVL.

The CDR3 DNA reads as TGCGCCAGCAGCTTATTAACGGGCTCCAACCGGGGTATTGCTGGCTACACCTTC. This translates into CASSLLTGSNRGIAGYTF. J is TRBJ1-2 and V is TRBV5-1; D is unresolved. There are 18 residues in the CDR3. From germline, CDR1 is SGHRS and CDR2 YFSETQ. Trimming cost V 2 bases and J 7 bases, with 27 bases left between them.

The genes are TRBV10-2 and TRBJ2-4; 10 bases line up with TRBD1. CDR1 and CDR2 from the germline V gene are WSHSY and SAAADI. V was pared by 9 bases and J by 0 bases, with 5 bases of the junction left unmatched. This CDR3 spans 15 amino acids. CDR3 residues: CASRDRGLAKNIQYF. In DNA form, the CDR3 reads TGCGCCAGTAGGGACAGGGGCCTAGCCAAAAACATTCAGTACTTC.

The chain employs TRBV6-5 and TRBJ1-2; D is unclear. The ends were cut back, 6 bases at V and 3 bases at J, with 11 bases in the middle. The CDR3 has 13 amino acids. Looked up from germline, CDR1 is MNHEY and CDR2 is SVGAGI. CDR3 residues: CASSNTEHYGYTF. The DNA for the CDR3 is TGTGCCAGCAGCAATACAGAACACTATGGCTACACCTTC.

V is TRBV6-5 and J is TRBJ2-7; the D gene is possibly TRBD1 (6 bases). Germline V gene sequence: CDR1 MNHEY, CDR2 SVGAGI. There are 11 residues in the CDR3. The V and J ends lost 6 bases and 4 bases respectively, with 7 bases between them. CDR3 nucleotide sequence: TGTGCCAGCAGCAGGGGATACGAGCAGTACTTC. Protein: CASSRGYEQYF.

This clone showed up just a few times. The chain links TRBV25-1 to TRBJ1-1, with D perhaps matching TRBD1 (5 bases). V lost 2 bases, J lost 3 bases, and 10 bases lay in between. The germline V gene encodes CDR1 MGHDK and CDR2 SYGVNS. The length of the CDR3 is 14 residues. The CDR3 nucleotides are TGTGCCAGCAGTGAAGGATGCAGGGACACTGAAGCTTTCTTT. Its protein product is CASSEGCRDTEAFF.

The chain recombines TRBV10-3 with TRBJ1-2; D not resolved. V was clipped by 8 bases and J by 8 bases, with 18 bases between them. The CDR3 is 13 residues long. Germline CDR1 and CDR2: ENHRY and SYGVKD. The CDR3 region is CAIGPGPRVGYTF. In DNA, the CDR3 is TGTGCCATCGGGCCCGGCCCGAGGGTCGGCTACACCTTC.